This T cell receptor beta chain derives from a study of shared clonotypes between healthy human individuals (dated by TCRdb to the early 2020s). At the level of the whole study: The cohort comprised a couple of women and a few men aged 18 to 49 years. The study deeply sequenced blood TCR repertoires of about 5 healthy adults to estimate repertoire size and the extent of clonotype sharing between individuals. Per donor, leukapheresis produced somewhere between about 0.94 and 8.9 billion PBMCs. For each donor, CD4 naive and CD4 memory were each given three plates, CD8 naive was given two plates, and CD8 memory was given one plate. To increase sequencing depth and limit assay-specific biases, TCR repertoire library preparation and sequencing were carried out by different laboratories using diverse techniques.

CD8 naive samples consisted of CD45RO-negative cells that were positively selected for CCR7, yielding a CD45RA+CCR7+ population without TemRA cells. Donors were healthy HIV-negative adults with no recently reported acute infections or vaccinations. All donors were Caucasian adults living in Nashville, Tennessee, USA. Blood was collected by leukapheresis, and PBMCs were isolated by Ficoll-Histopaque density gradient centrifugation and then cryopreserved in liquid nitrogen vapor phase. Purity and quantity of every magnetically sorted T cell population were checked by analytical flow cytometry. Genomic DNA was isolated from each sorted fraction and quantified by UV absorbance on a Nanodrop 2000c. Cut back by 0 bases and 2 bases, the V and J ends lie 6 bases apart. The CDR3 contains 13 residues, cysteine and phenylalanine counted. Of the read, only the CDR3 DNA is kept; its 39 bases are in frame from base 1. The germline V gene encodes CDR1 SGHRS and CDR2 YFSETQ.

Summary of the overall study and its limitations: Naive subsets generally had larger estimated clonotype richness than memory subsets. Clonotypes shared by all four sorted-subset donors showed higher generation probabilities than non-shared clonotypes. Incomplete sequencing was indicated by rarefaction of sorted-subset datasets, despite the large sequencing depth. Around 5% of naive CD4, 3.5% of naive CD8, around 2.3% of memory CD4, and 0.35% to 0.4% of memory CD8 clonotypes were shared across several donors. Based on pairwise subsampling, the degree of clonotype sharing among donors was expected to be affected by sequencing depth. Only blood was sampled, and tissue TCR repertoires likely differ from those in blood. The small number of donors limited the genetic and exposure-history diversity represented.

Using the deep immunoSEQ assay, multiplex PCR amplified TCR CDR3 regions from genomic DNA. Extracted genomic DNA from each cell subset was distributed evenly across all wells of several immunoSEQ 96-well plates, and each plate was treated as a replicate. For sorted subsets, 200 ng of genomic DNA, equivalent to around 29,000 T cell genomes, went into each replicate PCR. The purified libraries were quantified using a Qubit 3.0 fluorometer, sized with a Bioanalyzer 2100, and then quantified again using the KAPA Library Quantification kit. A separate single-read 150-cycle Illumina NextSeq 550 flow cell was used to sequence each immunoSEQ 96-well plate. The authors' analysis ran thus. Because only junctional sequences without quality scores were contained in the immunoSEQ output, filtering matching that applied to full-length reads could not be performed. Sequences were annotated with PyIR, a Python wrapper for IgBLAST v1.9, and V/J genes and CDR3 were assigned using IMGT germline references. Reads were removed for weak V/J assignments (E-value above 1e-6), missing CDR3, stop codons, out-of-frame junctions, or ambiguous translated residues. V3J clonotypes were defined as sequences sharing an identical inferred V gene, J gene, and CDR3 amino acid sequence. Percentage overlap between repertoires was calculated by dividing the number of shared unique clonotypes by the size of the smaller repertoire. Repertoire richness was assessed with RTK rarefaction, the Chao1 estimator, and Recon v2.1 estimates of unobserved clonotypes. Generation probabilities for all TCRbeta clonotypes obtained by the gDNA method from a few donors were computed using OLGA. This is the immuneACCESS table as TCRdb keeps it, with only in-frame sequences that have V and J called. A part of the clones is gone; compared with another copy, unresolved V genes explain less than half, and the rest is unexplained. Clone size and V and J calls were adopted from that table, with D and trimming inferred from the DNA. The sample records approximately 2,200,000 clones, roughly 91% of which are singletons. About 1.5% of the sample is in the top ten clones.

About this clone itself: This receptor's antigen is unknown. No much larger clone exists at a distance of one base, and base qualities are not known. Other DNA sequences in the sample encode the same CDR3.

The specimen sequenced was naive CD8+ T cells from PBMCs. The sample's cell subset or site label, decoded: CD45RA+CCR7+. This TCR was sampled from a man aged 18 to 29 in good health. Some clones in this sample may be carry-over from other donors' samples. The rearrangement joined TRBV5-1 to TRBJ2-7, with the D gene not confidently named. The sequenced DNA: TGCGCCAGCAGCTTGGGGTCGGCCTACGAGCAGTACTTC. Its translation reads: CASSLGSAYEQYF.